The clone carrying this T cell receptor beta chain came up once. Its antigen is not identified. The donors comprised healthy bone marrow donors. Germline CDR1 and CDR2: SGHTA and FQGNSA. CDR3 length: 14 residues. V shed 11 bases and J shed 1 base, with 17 bases lying between them. This entry comes from a study of cytomegalovirus exposure and HLA in healthy donors. Overall study results and limits: CMV serostatus was the only recorded immune exposure for donors.

Primers: 60 Vbeta forward and 13 Jbeta reverse. The data were produced by immunoSEQ multiplex PCR, yet TCRdb's version contains in-frame clones alone and is incomplete. This table holds 50,000 or so clones, around 70% found once. Material for sequencing was PBMCs. This TCR came from a woman between 50 and 59 years old in good health and CMV-seronegative. The chain couples TRBV7-2 to TRBJ1-1, with D possibly TRBD1 on 5 matching bases. The CDR3 region has the DNA TGTGCCGGGCAAAGGGGTCTCCCGAACACTGAAGCTTTCTTT. It codes for CAGQRGLPNTEAFF.